One and the same sample provided the 23 T cell receptor beta chains below, sequenced in a study of T-cell memory formation after mild COVID-19. One entry per CDR3 protein results from TCRdb running MiXCR on the 5' RACE reads. The sample yields roughly 370,000 distinct CDR3 sequences, about 16% seen once. Sequenced material: PBMCs or a T cell subset sorted from them (not recorded which). Receptor source: a man aged 18-30 years who had mild COVID-19 (a few samples of this study predate the infection). Cell type and time point are not known.

This clonotype was picked up a small number of times. The rearrangement joins TRBV5-1 to TRBJ1-1, with TRBD1 matching over 9 bases. This CDR3 comprises 14 residues. J was trimmed by 10 bases and V by 0 bases; bases with no gene match: 7. Per germline, CDR1 SGHRS and CDR2 YFSETQ. The CDR3: CASSLAGQGSPAFF. Here the CDR3 DNA reads TGCGCCAGCAGCTTGGCGGGACAGGGCTCTCCAGCTTTCTTT.

This chain joins TRBV7-3 and TRBJ2-7, with TRBD1 matching 12 bases. The CDR3 is made up of 15 amino acids. Germline loops: CDR1 SGHTA, CDR2 FQGTGA. J lost 2 bases, V lost 5 bases, and 4 bases had no gene match. For the CDR3, the DNA is TGTGCCAGCAGCCTCGGGGACAGGGGGCCCTACGAGCAGTACTTC. The encoded protein is CASSLGDRGPYEQYF.

This clonotype was counted a few times. The chain joins TRBV5-6 to TRBJ2-1, with TRBD2 matching over 13 bases. Per germline, CDR1 SGHDT and CDR2 YYEEEE. The CDR3 is 15 residues long. Trimming at V came to 2 bases and at J to 6 bases, leaving 2 bases not matched to a gene. The CDR3 protein is CASSLGTSGVNEQFF. CDR3 sequence (DNA): TGTGCCAGCAGCTTAGGGACTAGCGGGGTCAATGAGCAGTTCTTC.

A few counts support this clonotype. The rearrangement joins TRBV18 to TRBJ2-3; D remains unclear. This CDR3 has 16 residues. Germline V CDR1 and CDR2: KGHSH, LQKENI. Trimming pared 3 bases from V and 4 bases from J, leaving 17 bases between. CDR3 residues: CASSPVAPAPADTQYF. Written as DNA, the CDR3 is TGTGCCAGCTCACCGGTGGCCCCCGCGCCGGCAGATACGCAGTATTTT.

This chain uses TRBV7-9 with TRBJ1-4; D call uncertain. The CDR3 is 14 amino acids. The V end was cut by 1 base, the J end by 7 bases, with 10 bases between. In germline, CDR1 is SEHNR, CDR2 FQNEAQ (reference sequence). The CDR3 protein is CASSLGVLGEKLFF. The CDR3 bases are TGTGCCAGCAGCTTAGGAGTGTTAGGTGAAAAACTGTTTTTT.

In this sample, this clonotype turned up a few times. The V call is TRBV5-5, the J call TRBJ2-7; TRBD1 might be the D (6 bases). The germline CDR1 and CDR2 sequences are SGHKS and YYEKEE (reference sequence). The V end was cut by 7 bases, the J end by 0 bases, with 14 bases between. CDR3 length equals 14 residues. The CDR3 loop reads CASGRQVSSYEQYV. DNA for the CDR3: TGTGCCAGCGGAAGACAGGTCAGCTCCTACGAGCAGTACGTC.

The sample holds a few counts of this clonotype. V gene TRBV10-3 combines with J gene TRBJ2-7, with TRBD1 as a possible D gene (6 bases). CDR1 is ENHRY, CDR2 SYGVKD, per germline. There are 14 residues in the CDR3. V was clipped by 6 bases and J by 6 bases, with 18 bases between them. The CDR3 DNA sequence: TGTGCCATCAGCCCACAGGGTAGTCTCCTCGAGCAGTACGTC. Protein sequence: CAISPQGSLLEQYV.

This clonotype was seen a handful of times. For the CDR3, the DNA is TGTGCCAGCTCCCCCCAGGAGGGCCCGGATGGCTACACCTTC. Translating gives CASSPQEGPDGYTF. The chain carries TRBV18 and TRBJ1-2; no firm D call. CDR1 is KGHSH and CDR2 is LQKENI in the germline V gene. V gave up 6 bases and J gave up 6 bases, with 17 bases separating them. The CDR3 length is 14 residues.

The chain uses TRBV5-6 and TRBJ1-4; D is undetermined. Per the germline V gene, CDR1 is SGHDT and CDR2 is YYEEEE. V lost 4 bases, J lost 4 bases, and 14 bases lay in between. This CDR3 has 15 amino acids. The CDR3, as DNA: TGTGCCAGCAGCACCGCGGGGATTCATAATGAAAAACTGTTTTTT. It yields the protein CASSTAGIHNEKLFF.

This clonotype was seen a handful of times. The junction departs from germline at one end; a sequencing error may be responsible. The rearrangement joins TRBV6-6 to TRBJ2-7; possibly TRBD1 for D (5 bases). Germline assignment: CDR1 MNHNY and CDR2 SVGAGI (reference sequence). CDR3 size: 12 residues. In DNA, the CDR3 is TGTGCCAGCAGGGATCTTAGGGGCGACGCCAAATTC. Translating it yields CASRDLRGDAKF.

There are many counts of this clonotype. CDR3 loop: CASGLYTSISGANVLTF. As DNA, the CDR3 is TGTGCCAGCGGTCTATACACTTCCATTTCTGGGGCCAACGTCCTGACTTTC. The gene calls are TRBV7-6 and TRBJ2-6, with no clear D. The ends were cut back, 8 bases at V and 1 base at J, with 18 bases in the middle. The CDR3 is 17 amino acids. Germline CDR1 reads SGHVS; CDR2 reads FNYEAQ.

This clonotype showed up just a few times. The chain is built from TRBV7-2 and TRBJ1-3, with TRBD1 as a possible D gene (5 bases). The CDR3 loop spans 14 amino acids. V dropped 4 bases and J dropped 3 bases, with 10 bases sitting between them. In germline, CDR1 is SGHTA, CDR2 FQGNSA. As DNA, the CDR3 is TGTGCCAGCAGCTGGGGGGGAGTTGGAAACACCATATATTTT. It yields the protein CASSWGGVGNTIYF.

This clonotype was picked up a small number of times. This chain links TRBV7-9 with TRBJ2-3, with 8 bases fitting TRBD2. J gave up 2 bases and V 5 bases, and 12 bases lay outside the gene matches. Germline CDR1 is SEHNR and CDR2 is FQNEAQ (reference sequence). This CDR3 has 17 residues. The CDR3 region is CASSPAGGRTITDTQYF. The CDR3 bases are TGTGCCAGCAGCCCTGCGGGGGGCCGAACGATCACAGATACGCAGTATTTT.

J is TRBJ2-5 and V is TRBV15; tentatively, D is TRBD2 (7 bases). This CDR3 is 13 amino acids long. The germline V and J ends were trimmed by 3 bases and 5 bases, with 10 bases remaining between them. Germline assignment: CDR1 LNHNV and CDR2 YYDKDF (reference sequence). CDR3 DNA: TGTGCCACCAGCAGGGGGGGGCCGGAGACCCAGTACTTC. It codes for CATSRGGPETQYF.

This clonotype was detected only a few times. V and J are TRBV20-1 and TRBJ1-2; 7 positions match TRBD1. Per germline, CDR1 DFQATT and CDR2 SNEGSKA (reference sequence). V gave up 0 bases and J gave up 4 bases; unmatched junction bases: 8. The CDR3 consists of 15 residues. CDR3 nucleotides: TGCAGTGCTAGAGATGGAACAGGGGCCTCCTATGGCTACACCTTC. It specifies CSARDGTGASYGYTF.

Only a few counts were recorded for this clonotype. V and J are TRBV2 and TRBJ2-1, with D perhaps being TRBD1 or TRBD2 (6 bases each). The CDR3 contains 15 residues. CDR1 and CDR2 (germline): SNHLY, FYNNEI. V lost 4 bases and J 4 bases, leaving 14 bases between the germline ends. Written as DNA, the CDR3 is TGTGCCAGCAGTGGGACGGGGGCGAGTTACAATGAGCAGTTCTTC. Its translation: CASSGTGASYNEQFF.

The chain uses TRBV7-2 and TRBJ1-1; D not resolved. This CDR3 has 13 residues. V was cut by 5 bases and J by 5 bases, with 12 bases left in between. Germline V gives CDR1 SGHTA, CDR2 FQGNSA. The CDR3 DNA is TGTGCCAGCAGCCGGTGGGTGGATACTGAAGCTTTCTTT. This translates into CASSRWVDTEAFF.

The chain's CDR3 is CASTMDRLNTEAFF. CDR3 DNA sequence: TGTGCCAGCACTATGGACAGATTGAACACTGAAGCTTTCTTT. The J gene is TRBJ1-1, the V gene TRBV6-1, with a weak D call TRBD1 (6 bases). The germline V gene encodes CDR1 MNHNS and CDR2 SASEGT. Trimming cost V 7 bases and J 0 bases, with 12 bases left between them. This CDR3 region has 14 residues.

This chain uses TRBV5-1 with TRBJ2-5; D is perhaps TRBD2 (5 bases). The CDR3 contains 13 residues. V was trimmed by 9 bases and J by 2 bases, leaving 14 bases between them. The germline V gene encodes CDR1 SGHRS and CDR2 YFSETQ. In DNA form, the CDR3 reads TGCGCCACGGCCGCGGGCGAACAAGAGACCCAGTACTTC. This codes for CATAAGEQETQYF.

In its sample, this clonotype was seen many times. The chain has TRBV20-1 and TRBJ2-3; 8 bases fit TRBD2. The length of the CDR3 is 13 residues. CDR1 is DFQATT, CDR2 SNEGSKA, per germline (reference sequence). The ends lost 6 bases at V and 4 bases at J; junction bases unmatched: 6. The CDR3 DNA sequence: TGCAGTGCCCCGGGACTAGGTGCAGATACGCAGTATTTT. This codes for CSAPGLGADTQYF.

The chain uses TRBV6-2 or TRBV6-3 and TRBJ1-5, with TRBD1 matching 8 bases. The CDR3 totals 14 residues. Germline V gene lookup returns CDR1 MNHEY and CDR2 SVGEGT. J lost 5 bases, V lost 2 bases, and 2 bases had no gene match. This CDR3 reads CASSYVDRDQPQHF. The CDR3 DNA is TGTGCCAGCAGTTACGTGGACAGGGATCAGCCCCAGCATTTT.

The chain uses TRBV20-1 and TRBJ1-5, with unresolved D. Germline V gene data show CDR1 as DFQATT and CDR2 as SNEGSKA (reference sequence). The CDR3 is 16 residues long. V lost 3 bases and J lost 6, with 21 bases in between. The CDR3 reads CSASKPDRPTGQPQHF. Here the CDR3 DNA reads TGCAGTGCTAGTAAGCCCGACCGACCCACCGGTCAGCCCCAGCATTTT.

This clonotype was detected a few times. The genes are TRBV7-2 and TRBJ2-3; D possibly uses TRBD1 or TRBD2 (6 bases each). Germline lookup yields CDR1 SGHTA and CDR2 FQGNSA. Trimming took 4 bases from V and 5 from J, leaving 19 bases between them. The CDR3 runs to 16 residues. CDR3 amino acids: CASSSRLLEGGDTQYF. In DNA form, the CDR3 reads TGTGCCAGCAGCTCCCGCTTATTGGAGGGGGGAGATACGCAGTATTTT.